This note documents a single T cell receptor beta chain sequence. What it binds is not known. This CDR3 has 15 amino acids. Germline trimming cut 0 bases from V and 7 bases from J; bases unmatched to any gene: 7. CDR1 and CDR2 (germline): SGHRS, YFSETQ. Data came from immunoSEQ multiplex PCR; TCRdb stores just in-frame clones and leaves some out. The profile shows tens of thousands of clones, under 95% of them singletons. This sample is part of a study of T cell responses to AZD1222 COVID-19 vaccine. Overall study results and limits: Following two doses of AZD1222, Spike-specific TCR breadth and depth rose. Seropositivity was recorded at baseline in only a handful of AZD1222 recipients. Per reports, nearly half of all spike-specific TCRs target regions that are unmutated in variants. Donors were mostly white British, more females; clonal diversity possibly underestimated.

The chain links TRBV5-1 to TRBJ2-1, with TRBD1 identical over 7 bases. This receptor was obtained from an adult in good health. Sequencing used peripheral blood, obtained on day 0 of AZD1222 vaccination. DNA for the CDR3: TGCGCCAGCAGCTTGGGGGACAGCCTAGGGAATGAGCAGTTCTTC. Translation: CASSLGDSLGNEQFF. Based on the CDR3 plus reference TRBV5-1 and TRBJ2-1, the full variable domain is KAGVTQTPRYLIKTRGQQVTLSCSPISGHRSVSWYQQTPGQGLQFLFEYFSETQRNKGNFPGRFSGRQFSNSRSEMNVSTLELGDSALYLCASSLGDSLGNEQFFGPGTRLTVL.